Following are 20 T cell receptor beta chains from one sample sequenced in a study of OX40 agonist ivuxolimab in advanced cancers. Assay: immunoSEQ multiplex PCR; the TCRdb copy retains only in-frame clones and omits some. The table shows roughly 18,000 clones, with 65% to 80% occurring only once. The material was CD4+ or CD8+ T cells sorted from blood, obtained in a trial of the OX40 agonist ivuxolimab. The receptors shown here come from an adult with an advanced solid tumor such as melanoma, head and neck, liver or kidney cancer.

This chain links TRBV15 with TRBJ1-5, with D perhaps matching TRBD1 (5 bases). CDR1 is LNHNV and CDR2 is YYDKDF in the germline V gene (reference sequence). The CDR3 runs to 16 residues. Trimming cost V 0 bases and J 4 bases, with 13 bases left between them. The CDR3 reads CATSRDRGETNQPQHF. The CDR3 DNA sequence: TGTGCCACCAGCAGAGATCGAGGGGAAACAAATCAGCCCCAGCATTTT.

Notes on this clone: Distinct nucleotide sequences in the sample also encode this CDR3. CDR3 region: CASTRGTEAFF. The CDR3 DNA reads as TGTGCCAGCACCAGGGGTACTGAAGCTTTCTTT. V gene TRBV28 combines with J gene TRBJ1-1; a weak D match, TRBD1 (6 bases). This CDR3 has 11 residues. In germline, CDR1 is MDHEN, CDR2 SYDVKM. V was cut by 7 bases and J by 5 bases, with 8 bases left in between.

A few counts support this clone. The CDR3 DNA follows: TGTGCCATCAGTGAACTAGCGGGTAATGAGCAGTTCTTC. Its translation is CAISELAGNEQFF. V is TRBV10-3 and J is TRBJ2-1; 9 bases are shared with TRBD2. The germline CDR1 and CDR2 sequences are ENHRY and SYGVKD. There are 13 residues in the CDR3. J lost 7 bases, V lost 3 bases, and 1 base had no gene match.

V and J are TRBV28 and TRBJ2-2, with 8 nucleotides matching TRBD2. Trimming at V came to 3 bases and at J to 7 bases, leaving 7 bases not matched to a gene. The CDR3 runs 15 residues. Germline lookup yields CDR1 MDHEN and CDR2 SYDVKM. In nucleotides, the CDR3 is TGTGCCAGCAGTTTCCGGGAGGGCTCTGGCGGGGAGCTGTTTTTT. As protein: CASSFREGSGGELFF.

In this sample, this clone turned up a few times. This chain uses TRBV9 with TRBJ1-2, with D perhaps TRBD1 (6 bases). Trimming took 3 bases from V and 7 from J, leaving 16 bases between them. Germline V gene lookup returns CDR1 SGDLS and CDR2 YYNGEE. The CDR3 is 14 amino acids. The DNA for the CDR3 is TGTGCCAGCAGCGACTTGGGGGGCCGAGCTGGCTACACCTTC. As protein: CASSDLGGRAGYTF.

The chain uses TRBV7-6 and TRBJ2-2; TRBD2 matches 8 bases. V gave up 2 bases and J gave up 7 bases; unmatched junction bases: 9. Per the germline V gene, CDR1 is SGHVS and CDR2 is FNYEAQ. This CDR3 comprises 16 residues. The DNA for the CDR3 is TGTGCCAGCAGCTTAACGGGAGGGCTAATTGGCGGGGAGCTGTTTTTT. Translated: CASSLTGGLIGGELFF.

The V call is TRBV4-2, the J call TRBJ1-1; D is uncertain. Trimming took 5 bases from V and 2 from J, leaving 15 bases between them. CDR1 is LGHNA and CDR2 is YNFKEQ in the germline V gene. This CDR3 region has 15 residues. The CDR3 DNA reads TGTGCCAGCAGCTTGTCCACATACGAAAACACTGAAGCTTTCTTT. This sequence encodes CASSLSTYENTEAFF.

In this sample, this clone turned up once. The CDR3 region is CASSQTSGGRGTEAFF. CDR3 DNA: TGTGCCAGCAGCCAAACCTCCGGGGGGCGGGGGACTGAAGCTTTCTTT. The rearrangement uses TRBV28 and TRBJ1-1; a possible D gene is TRBD1 (6 bases). The CDR3 is made up of 16 amino acids. Trimming removed 6 bases from V and 5 bases from J, with 22 bases in between. CDR1 is MDHEN, CDR2 SYDVKM, per germline.

The J gene is TRBJ2-7, the V gene TRBV4-1; the D is unclear. Germline V gene sequence: CDR1 MGHRA, CDR2 YSYEKL. The CDR3 spans 12 residues. The V and J ends lost 2 bases and 7 bases respectively, with 9 bases between them. CDR3 loop: CASSQTRGEQYF. For the CDR3, the DNA is TGCGCCAGCAGCCAAACTCGCGGTGAGCAGTACTTC.

This sequence joins TRBV29-1 and TRBJ2-7; 9 bases are shared with TRBD1. CDR3 length: 14 residues. J lost 4 bases, V lost 5 bases, and 9 bases had no gene match. The V gene's germline CDR1 is SQVTM and CDR2 ANQGSEA. The CDR3 spells CSVKTRDREYEQYF. CDR3 in DNA: TGCAGCGTTAAAACGAGGGACAGGGAATACGAGCAGTACTTC.

J is TRBJ2-5 and V is TRBV6-5; D might be TRBD1 or TRBD2, each matching 5 bases. V was cut by 4 bases and J by 2 bases, with 14 bases left in between. From germline, CDR1 is MNHEY and CDR2 SVGAGI. CDR3 length equals 15 residues. CDR3 protein: CASSLRDVGQETQYF. CDR3 in DNA: TGTGCCAGCAGTTTACGGGACGTCGGTCAAGAGACCCAGTACTTC.

This chain joins TRBV9 and TRBJ1-2; D might be TRBD1 (5 bases). This CDR3 spans 14 amino acids. V gave up 3 bases and J gave up 3 bases, with 12 bases separating them. Per germline, CDR1 SGDLS and CDR2 YYNGEE. CDR3: CASSGTRADYGYTF. In nucleotides, the CDR3 is TGTGCCAGCAGCGGGACCAGGGCAGACTATGGCTACACCTTC.

The chain carries TRBV7-9 and TRBJ2-2; the match to TRBD2 covers 7 bases. Trimming at V came to 7 bases and at J to 3 bases, leaving 5 bases not matched to a gene. The CDR3 totals 14 residues. CDR1 and CDR2 from the germline V gene are SEHNR and FQNEAQ (reference sequence). The CDR3 loop reads CASMRETYTGELFF. The DNA for the CDR3 is TGTGCCAGCATGCGGGAGACCTACACCGGGGAGCTGTTTTTT.

The chain links TRBV19 to TRBJ2-4, with D maybe TRBD2 (5 bases). In germline, CDR1 is LNHDA, CDR2 SQIVND (reference sequence). The CDR3 covers 14 residues. Trimming shortened V by 2 bases and J by 8 bases, and 13 bases separated the two germline ends. The CDR3 DNA reads as TGTGCCAGTAGTATAAGGCTAGCTGGGGACATTCAGTACTTC. As protein: CASSIRLAGDIQYF.

CDR3 loop: CASSFRGLSYEQYF. CDR3 DNA: TGCGCCAGCAGCTTCAGGGGCCTCTCCTACGAGCAGTACTTC. The chain recombines TRBV5-1 with TRBJ2-5, with a weak D call TRBD1 (6 bases). The DNA end is a closer match to TRBJ2-7, so the J assignment may be wrong. The CDR3 loop spans 14 amino acids. Per germline, CDR1 SGHRS and CDR2 YFSETQ.

This clone has a handful of counts. The chain recombines TRBV14 with TRBJ2-1; D could derive from TRBD1 or TRBD2 (5 bases each). The V gene lost 0 bases and the J gene lost 14 bases, with 8 bases spanning the gap. The CDR3 runs to 11 residues. Looked up from germline, CDR1 is SGHDN and CDR2 is FVKESK. CDR3 sequence (DNA): TGTGCCAGCAGCCAAGATGGGGACGAGTTCTTC. It codes for CASSQDGDEFF.

V gene TRBV9 combines with J gene TRBJ2-3, with TRBD2 matching over 14 bases. CDR3 length equals 22 residues. V shed 0 bases, J shed 1 base, and the junction held 16 bases outside the gene matches. CDR1 and CDR2 from the germline V gene are SGDLS and YYNGEE. Here the CDR3 DNA reads TGTGCCAGCAGCGTAGCTGGAAGACTAGCGGGAGGGCCCTACGGGGGCACAGATACGCAGTATTTT. Its protein product is CASSVAGRLAGGPYGGTDTQYF.

V usage is TRBV27 and J usage is TRBJ2-3; 7 nucleotides line up with TRBD2. Trimming took 2 bases from V and 6 from J; bases not matched to a gene: 26. The CDR3 is made up of 21 amino acids. CDR1 and CDR2 (germline): MNHEY, SMNVEV (reference sequence). CDR3 nucleotides: TGTGCCAGCAGTTTACCCGGAACGGGACGCCACTTCGGGCGGGAGTTTGATACGCAGTATTTT. This translates into CASSLPGTGRHFGREFDTQYF.

This clone turned up a few times. The chain joins TRBV9 to TRBJ2-7; D is ambiguous. Between the trimmed V and J ends, which lost 0 bases and 5 bases, there was a span of 12 bases. Germline V gives CDR1 SGDLS, CDR2 YYNGEE. The CDR3 totals 14 residues. CDR3 nucleotide sequence: TGTGCCAGCAGCGTAGGGGATAGCTTTAACGAGCAGTACTTC. It specifies CASSVGDSFNEQYF.

This clone was recorded once. This sequence joins TRBV29-1 and TRBJ2-5; tentative D call: TRBD1 (7 bases). V was cut by 3 bases and J by 7 bases, with 18 bases left in between. The CDR3 contains 14 residues. Per germline, CDR1 SQVTM and CDR2 ANQGSEA. This CDR3 reads CSVEMIGQEGTQYF. The CDR3 region has the DNA TGCAGCGTTGAGATGATAGGACAGGAGGGGACCCAGTACTTC.